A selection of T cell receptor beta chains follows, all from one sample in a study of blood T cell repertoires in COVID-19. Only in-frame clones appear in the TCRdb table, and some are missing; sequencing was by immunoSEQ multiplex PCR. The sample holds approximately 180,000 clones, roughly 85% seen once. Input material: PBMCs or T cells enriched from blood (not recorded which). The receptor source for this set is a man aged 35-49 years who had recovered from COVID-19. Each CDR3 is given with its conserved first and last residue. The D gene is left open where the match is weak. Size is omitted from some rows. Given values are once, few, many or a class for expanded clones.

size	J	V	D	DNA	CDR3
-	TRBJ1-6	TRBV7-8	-	TGTGCCAGCGGACTACAGGAATCCTATAATTCACCCCTCCACTTT	CASGLQESYNSPLHF
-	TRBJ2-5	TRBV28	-	TGTGCCAGCAGTCCAGCGGACTTGTACCAAGAGACCCAGTACTTC	CASSPADLYQETQYF
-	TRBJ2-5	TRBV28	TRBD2	TGTGCCAGCAGTTCGGGCTCGGGAGGGACCCAGTACTTC	CASSSGSGGTQYF
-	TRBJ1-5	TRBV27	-	TGTGCCAGCAGTTTCGGACGGGAGCTAAATCAGCCCCAGCATTTT	CASSFGRELNQPQHF
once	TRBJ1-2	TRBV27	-	TGTGCCAGCAGTGGCAGGGGTGCGCATGGCTACACCTTC	CASSGRGAHGYTF
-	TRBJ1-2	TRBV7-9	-	TGTGCCACCTCTGGAGCCGACTATGGCTACACCTTC	CATSGADYGYTF
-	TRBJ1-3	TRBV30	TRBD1	TGTGCCTGGAGTGCCAGAAGGGGAGTAACGACCGGACAGGCTGGAAACACCATATATTTT	CAWSARRGVTTGQAGNTIYF
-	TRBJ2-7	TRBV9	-	TGTGCCAGCAGCGTAGCAGGGGCTCGGGACGAGCAGTACTTC	CASSVAGARDEQYF
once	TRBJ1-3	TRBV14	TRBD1	TGTGCCAGCGGGACAGGGAGGAACACCATATATTTT	CASGTGRNTIYF
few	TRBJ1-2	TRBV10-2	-	TGCGCCAGCAGTCCCCAGGCCTATTTCCACACCTTC	CASSPQAYFHTF
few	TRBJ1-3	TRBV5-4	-	TGTGCCAGCAGCGTACCGGGGGGGTACTCTGGAAACACCATATATTTT	CASSVPGGYSGNTIYF
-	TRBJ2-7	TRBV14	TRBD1	TGTGCCAGCAGCCAAGAGTCGGCAGGGGGCTCCTACGAGCAGTACTTC	CASSQESAGGSYEQYF
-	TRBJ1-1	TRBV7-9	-	TGTGCCAGCTCAGGGCCCATGAACACTGAAGCTTTCTTT	CASSGPMNTEAFF
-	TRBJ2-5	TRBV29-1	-	TGCAGCGTTGAAGGGGCTAATCGGGAGACCCAGTACTTC	CSVEGANRETQYF
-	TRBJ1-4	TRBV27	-	TGTGCCAGCAGTTTCGAGGGAAAACTGTTTTTT	CASSFEGKLFF
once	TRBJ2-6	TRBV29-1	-	TGCAGCGTGAGCCCTGGGGCCAACGTCCTGACTTTC	CSVSPGANVLTF
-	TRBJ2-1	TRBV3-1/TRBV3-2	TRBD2	TGTGCCAGCAGCCGGATTAGCGGGGGGGCCTTCGATGAGCAGTTCTTC	CASSRISGGAFDEQFF
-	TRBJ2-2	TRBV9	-	TGTGCCAGCAGCGTGGGCGGAGGCGGCACCGGGGAGCTGTTTTTT	CASSVGGGGTGELFF
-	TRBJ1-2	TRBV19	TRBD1	TGTGCCAGTAGTATAGATCTGGGGACAGGCATTGCGGAATATGGCTACACCTTC	CASSIDLGTGIAEYGYTF
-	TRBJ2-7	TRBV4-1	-	TGCGCCAGCAGCCAAGATATCGGCTACGAGCAGTACTTC	CASSQDIGYEQYF
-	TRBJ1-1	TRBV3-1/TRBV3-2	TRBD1	TGTGCCAGCAGCCGCGCACAGGGGTCGGGCACTGAAGCTTTCTTT	CASSRAQGSGTEAFF
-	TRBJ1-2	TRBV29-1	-	TGCAGCGTTGAAGTTCGGGTTGTCGGTGGCTACACCTTC	CSVEVRVVGGYTF
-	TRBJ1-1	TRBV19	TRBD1	TGTGCCAGTAGGGGACAGAGTTCGGTCGCTGAAGCTTTCTTT	CASRGQSSVAEAFF
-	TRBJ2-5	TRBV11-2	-	TGTGCCAGCAGCAAAGCCGGGGGCCAAGAGACCCAGTACTTC	CASSKAGGQETQYF
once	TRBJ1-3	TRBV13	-	TGTGCCAGCAGCTCTTGGACAAGCTCTGGAAACACCATATATTTT	CASSSWTSSGNTIYF
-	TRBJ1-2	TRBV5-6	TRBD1	TGTGCCAGCAGAACAGGGGGCATTGGCTACACCTTC	CASRTGGIGYTF
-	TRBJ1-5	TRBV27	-	TGTGCCAGCAGTTTGACATATAGCAATCAGCCCCAGCATTTT	CASSLTYSNQPQHF
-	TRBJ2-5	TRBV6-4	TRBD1	TGTGCCAGCAGTGACTCGGGACAGGGGCGCCAAGAGACCCAGTACTTC	CASSDSGQGRQETQYF
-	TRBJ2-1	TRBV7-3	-	TGTGCCAGCAGCTTAAAAGGCCCAGGAGGTGAGCAGTTCTTC	CASSLKGPGGEQFF
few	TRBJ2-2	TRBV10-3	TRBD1	TGTGCCATCAGGGGACAGGGGGCGAACACCGGGGAGCTGTTTTTT	CAIRGQGANTGELFF
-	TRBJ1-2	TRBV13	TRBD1	TGTGCCAGCAGTCAAGACAGGGCTCGCGGCTACACCTTC	CASSQDRARGYTF
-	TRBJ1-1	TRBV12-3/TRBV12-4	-	TGTGCCAGCAGTCCCCAGGTGAACACTGAAGCTTTCTTT	CASSPQVNTEAFF
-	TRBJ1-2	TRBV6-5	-	TGTGCCAGCAGTTACTCGGGCGCGGGAAACTATGGCTACACCTTC	CASSYSGAGNYGYTF
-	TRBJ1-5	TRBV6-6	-	TGTGCCAGCAGTTACACGAAAGAGAGCAATCAGCCCCAGCATTTT	CASSYTKESNQPQHF
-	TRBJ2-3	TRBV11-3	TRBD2	TGTGCCAGCACTGCGGGGGGCCGTGGAGATACGCAGTATTTT	CASTAGGRGDTQYF
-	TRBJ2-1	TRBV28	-	TGTGCCAGCTGGGGGATTCGGGGGGCTTATTACAATGAGCAGTTCTTC	CASWGIRGAYYNEQFF
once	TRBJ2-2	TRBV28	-	TGTGCCCATTGGGGCGGGGCTGCCGGGGAGCTGTTTTTT	CAHWGGAAGELFF
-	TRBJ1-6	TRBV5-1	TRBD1	TGCGCCAGCAGCCATTTACAGGGGGTTAATTCACCCCTCCACTTT	CASSHLQGVNSPLHF
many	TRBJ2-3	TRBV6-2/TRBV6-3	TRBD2	TGTGCCAGCAGCCCGACTAGCGGGAGCACAGATACGCAGTATTTT	CASSPTSGSTDTQYF
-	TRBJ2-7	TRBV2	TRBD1	TGTGCCGGACAGACAGGGCTCTCCTACGAGCAGTACTTC	CAGQTGLSYEQYF
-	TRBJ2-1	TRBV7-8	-	TGTGCCAGCAGCTTAGACGAGGGTTCGAATGAGCAGTTCTTC	CASSLDEGSNEQFF
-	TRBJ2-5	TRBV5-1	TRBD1	TGCGCCAGCAGACAGGACAGGGTCCCCGAGACCCAGTACTTC	CASRQDRVPETQYF
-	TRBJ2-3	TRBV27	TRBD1	TGTGCCAGCTCGGGACAGTACACAGATACGCAGTATTTT	CASSGQYTDTQYF